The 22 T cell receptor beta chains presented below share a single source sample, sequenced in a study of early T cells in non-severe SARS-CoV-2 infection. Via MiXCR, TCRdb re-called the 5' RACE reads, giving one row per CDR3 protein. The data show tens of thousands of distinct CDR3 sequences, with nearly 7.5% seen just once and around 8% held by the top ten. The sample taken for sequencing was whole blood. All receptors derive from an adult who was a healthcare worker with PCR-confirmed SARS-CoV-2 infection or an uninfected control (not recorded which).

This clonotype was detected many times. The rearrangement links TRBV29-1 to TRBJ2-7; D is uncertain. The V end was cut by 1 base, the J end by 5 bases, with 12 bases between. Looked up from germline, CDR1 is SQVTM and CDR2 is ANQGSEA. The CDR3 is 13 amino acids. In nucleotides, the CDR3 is TGCAGCGTTGAAGCCCCAAGGTCGGACGAGCAGTACTTC. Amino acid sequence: CSVEAPRSDEQYF.

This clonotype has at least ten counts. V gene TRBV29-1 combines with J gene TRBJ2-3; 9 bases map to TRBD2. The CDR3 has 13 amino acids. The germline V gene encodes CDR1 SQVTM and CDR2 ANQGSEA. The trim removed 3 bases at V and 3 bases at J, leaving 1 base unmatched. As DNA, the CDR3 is TGCAGCGTTGATGCGGGGGGGACAGATACGCAGTATTTT. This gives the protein CSVDAGGTDTQYF.

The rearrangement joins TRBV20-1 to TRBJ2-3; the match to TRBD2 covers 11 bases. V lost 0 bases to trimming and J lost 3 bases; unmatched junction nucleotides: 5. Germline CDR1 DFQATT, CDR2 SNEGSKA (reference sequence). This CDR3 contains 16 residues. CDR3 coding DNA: TGCAGTGCTAGAGAGGGGACTAGCGGCGGTACAGATACGCAGTATTTT. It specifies CSAREGTSGGTDTQYF.

The CDR3 is CASSLALGTEAFF. The CDR3 bases are TGTGCCAGCAGCTTAGCGTTGGGGACTGAAGCTTTCTTT. This chain connects TRBV7-2 to TRBJ1-1; D uncertain. The CDR3 has 13 residues. V was clipped by 0 bases and J by 5 bases, with 7 bases between them. Germline V gene sequence: CDR1 SGHTA, CDR2 FQGNSA.

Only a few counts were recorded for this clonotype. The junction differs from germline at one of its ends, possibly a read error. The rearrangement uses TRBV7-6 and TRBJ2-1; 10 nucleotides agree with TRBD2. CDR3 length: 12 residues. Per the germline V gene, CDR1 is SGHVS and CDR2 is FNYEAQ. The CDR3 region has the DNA TGTGCCAGCAGCTTACTCGGGACTAGCGAAGTCTTC. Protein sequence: CASSLLGTSEVF.

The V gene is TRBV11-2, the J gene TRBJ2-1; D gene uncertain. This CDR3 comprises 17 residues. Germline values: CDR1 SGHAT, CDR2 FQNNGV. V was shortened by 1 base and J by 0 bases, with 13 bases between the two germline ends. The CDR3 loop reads CASSLVGWEGSYNEQFF. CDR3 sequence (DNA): TGTGCCAGCAGCTTAGTGGGCTGGGAAGGCTCCTACAATGAGCAGTTCTTC.

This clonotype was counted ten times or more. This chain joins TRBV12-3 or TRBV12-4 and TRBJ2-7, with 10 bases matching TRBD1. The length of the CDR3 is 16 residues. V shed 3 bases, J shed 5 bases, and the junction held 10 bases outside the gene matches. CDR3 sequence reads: CASSLPPGTGANEQYF. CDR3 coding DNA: TGTGCCAGCAGTTTGCCTCCCGGGACAGGGGCTAACGAGCAGTACTTC.

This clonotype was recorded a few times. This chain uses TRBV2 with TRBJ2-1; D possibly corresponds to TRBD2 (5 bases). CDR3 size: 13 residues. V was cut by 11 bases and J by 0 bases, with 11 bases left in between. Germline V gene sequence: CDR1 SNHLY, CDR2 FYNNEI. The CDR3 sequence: CAGRQASYNEQFF. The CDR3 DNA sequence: TGTGCCGGGAGACAAGCCTCCTACAATGAGCAGTTCTTC. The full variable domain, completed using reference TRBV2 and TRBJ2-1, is EPEVTQTPSHQVTQMGQEVILRCVPISNHLYFYWYRQILGQKVEFLVSFYNNEISEKSEIFDDQFSVERPDGSNFTLKIRSTKLEDSAMYFCAGRQASYNEQFFGPGTRLTVL.

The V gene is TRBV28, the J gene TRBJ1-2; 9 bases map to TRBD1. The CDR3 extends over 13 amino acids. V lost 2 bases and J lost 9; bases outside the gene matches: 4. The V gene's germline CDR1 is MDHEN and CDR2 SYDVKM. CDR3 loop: CASSLGTGSSYTF. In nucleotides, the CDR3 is TGTGCCAGCAGTTTAGGGACAGGGAGTAGCTACACCTTC.

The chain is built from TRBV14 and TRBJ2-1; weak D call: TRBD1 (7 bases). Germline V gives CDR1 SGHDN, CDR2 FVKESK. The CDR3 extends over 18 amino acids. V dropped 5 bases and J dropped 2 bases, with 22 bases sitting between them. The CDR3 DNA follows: TGTGCCAGCAGCTTCCAGGGGGGCTGGGACGCCCCCTACAATGAGCAGTTCTTC. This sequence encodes CASSFQGGWDAPYNEQFF.

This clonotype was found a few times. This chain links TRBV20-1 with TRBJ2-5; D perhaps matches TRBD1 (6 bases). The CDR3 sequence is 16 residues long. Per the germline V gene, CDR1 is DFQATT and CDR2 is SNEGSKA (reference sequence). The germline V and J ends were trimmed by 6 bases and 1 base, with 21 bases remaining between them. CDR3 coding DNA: TGCAGTGCGACGGGACACCTAAAGATCTCCCAAGAGACCCAGTACTTC. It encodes CSATGHLKISQETQYF.

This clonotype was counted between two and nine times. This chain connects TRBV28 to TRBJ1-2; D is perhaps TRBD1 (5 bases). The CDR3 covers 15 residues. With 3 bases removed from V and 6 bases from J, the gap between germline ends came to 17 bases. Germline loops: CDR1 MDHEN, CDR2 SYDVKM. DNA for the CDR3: TGTGCCAGCAGTTTGAGGCAGGGAGGGAGGGATGGCTACACCTTC. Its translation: CASSLRQGGRDGYTF.

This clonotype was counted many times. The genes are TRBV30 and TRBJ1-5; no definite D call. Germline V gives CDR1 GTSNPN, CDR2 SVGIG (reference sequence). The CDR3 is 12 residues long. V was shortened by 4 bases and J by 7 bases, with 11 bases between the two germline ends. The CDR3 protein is CAWTAGGQPQHF. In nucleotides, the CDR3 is TGTGCCTGGACAGCGGGTGGACAGCCCCAGCATTTT. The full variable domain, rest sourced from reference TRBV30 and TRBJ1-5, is SQTIHQWPATLVQPVGSPLSLECTVEGTSNPNLYWYRQAAGRGLQLLFYSVGIGQISSEVPQNLSASRPQDRQFILSSKKLLLSDSGFYLCAWTAGGQPQHFGDGTRLSIL.

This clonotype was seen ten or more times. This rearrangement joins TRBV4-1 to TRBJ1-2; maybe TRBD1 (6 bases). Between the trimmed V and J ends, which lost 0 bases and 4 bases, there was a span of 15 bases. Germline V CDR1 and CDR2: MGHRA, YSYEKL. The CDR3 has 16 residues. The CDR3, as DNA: TGCGCCAGCAGCCAAGATTCGGGGGGCGCAGGCTATGGCTACACCTTC. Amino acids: CASSQDSGGAGYGYTF.

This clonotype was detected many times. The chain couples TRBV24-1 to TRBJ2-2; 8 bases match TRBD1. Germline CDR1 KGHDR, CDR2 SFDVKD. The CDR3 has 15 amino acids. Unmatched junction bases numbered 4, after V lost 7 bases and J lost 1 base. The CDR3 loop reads CATRPGTGNTGELFF. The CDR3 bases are TGTGCCACCAGGCCAGGGACAGGGAACACCGGGGAGCTGTTTTTT.

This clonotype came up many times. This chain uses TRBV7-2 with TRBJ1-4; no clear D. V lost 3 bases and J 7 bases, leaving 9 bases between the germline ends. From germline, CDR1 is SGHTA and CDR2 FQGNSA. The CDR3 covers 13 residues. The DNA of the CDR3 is TGTGCCAGCAGCTTTCTCTGGGCTGAAAAACTGTTTTTT. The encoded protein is CASSFLWAEKLFF.

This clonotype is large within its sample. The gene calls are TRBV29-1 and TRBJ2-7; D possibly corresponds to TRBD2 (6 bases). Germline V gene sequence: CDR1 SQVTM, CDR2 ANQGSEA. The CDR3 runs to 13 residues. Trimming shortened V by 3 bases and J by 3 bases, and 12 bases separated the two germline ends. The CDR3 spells CSVEGGISYEQYF. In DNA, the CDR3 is TGCAGCGTTGAGGGAGGAATCAGCTACGAGCAGTACTTC.

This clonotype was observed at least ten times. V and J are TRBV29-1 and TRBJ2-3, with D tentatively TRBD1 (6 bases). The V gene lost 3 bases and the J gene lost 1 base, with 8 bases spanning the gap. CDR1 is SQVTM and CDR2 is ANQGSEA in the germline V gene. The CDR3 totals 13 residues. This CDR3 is CSVDRGGTDTQYF. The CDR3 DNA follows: TGCAGCGTTGACAGGGGCGGCACAGATACGCAGTATTTT.

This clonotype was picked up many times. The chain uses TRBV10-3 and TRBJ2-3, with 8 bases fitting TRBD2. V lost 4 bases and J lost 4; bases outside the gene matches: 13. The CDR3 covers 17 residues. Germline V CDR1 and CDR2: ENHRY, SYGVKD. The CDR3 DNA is TGTGCCATCAGTGCCCCGGGAGGGCGAGGGATCGCAGATACGCAGTATTTT. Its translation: CAISAPGGRGIADTQYF.

The CDR3 here is CASSLVGADTGELFF. CDR3 nucleotide sequence: TGTGCCAGCAGCTTGGTAGGGGCCGACACCGGGGAGCTGTTTTTT. The chain links TRBV5-4 to TRBJ2-2, with a weak D call TRBD1 (5 bases). V was cut by 0 bases and J by 3 bases, with 9 bases left in between. This CDR3 region has 15 residues. Germline V gene data show CDR1 as SGHNT and CDR2 as YYREEE (reference sequence).

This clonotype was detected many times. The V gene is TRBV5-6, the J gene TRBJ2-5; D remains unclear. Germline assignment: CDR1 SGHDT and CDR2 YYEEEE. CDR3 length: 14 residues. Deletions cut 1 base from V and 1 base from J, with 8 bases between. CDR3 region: CASSLSGVQETQYF. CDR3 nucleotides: TGTGCCAGCAGCTTGTCCGGTGTCCAAGAGACCCAGTACTTC.

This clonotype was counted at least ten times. The CDR3 is CASSQADQPQHF. The DNA of the CDR3 is TGTGCCAGCAGCCAAGCAGATCAGCCCCAGCATTTT. The chain couples TRBV4-2 to TRBJ1-5; D gene ambiguous. Germline CDR1 LGHNA, CDR2 YNFKEQ. Deletions cut 1 base from V and 5 bases from J, with 3 bases between. The CDR3 sequence is 12 residues long.